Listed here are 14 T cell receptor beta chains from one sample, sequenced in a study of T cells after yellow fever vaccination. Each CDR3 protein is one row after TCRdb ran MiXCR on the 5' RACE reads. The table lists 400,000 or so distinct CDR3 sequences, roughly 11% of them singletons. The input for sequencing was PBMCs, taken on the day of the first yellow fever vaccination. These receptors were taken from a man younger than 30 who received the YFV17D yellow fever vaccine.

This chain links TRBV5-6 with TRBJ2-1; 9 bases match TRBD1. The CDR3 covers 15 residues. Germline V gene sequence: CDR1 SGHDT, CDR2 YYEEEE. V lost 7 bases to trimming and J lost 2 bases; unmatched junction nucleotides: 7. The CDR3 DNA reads TGTGCCAGCCCCCTCAGGACAGGGGCCTACAATGAGCAGTTCTTC. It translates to CASPLRTGAYNEQFF.

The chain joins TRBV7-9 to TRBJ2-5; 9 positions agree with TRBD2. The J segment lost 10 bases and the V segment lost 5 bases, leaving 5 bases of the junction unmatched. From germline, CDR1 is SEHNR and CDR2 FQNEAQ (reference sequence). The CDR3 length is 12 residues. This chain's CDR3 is CASSQTSGNQYF. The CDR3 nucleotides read TGTGCCAGCAGCCAGACTAGCGGAAACCAGTACTTC.

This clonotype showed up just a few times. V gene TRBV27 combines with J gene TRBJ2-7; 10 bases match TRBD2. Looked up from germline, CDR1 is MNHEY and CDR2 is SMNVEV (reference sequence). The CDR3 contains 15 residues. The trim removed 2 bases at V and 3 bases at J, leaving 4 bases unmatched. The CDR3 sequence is CASSLGSGGHYEQYF. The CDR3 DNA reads TGTGCCAGCAGTTTAGGTAGCGGGGGGCACTACGAGCAGTACTTC.

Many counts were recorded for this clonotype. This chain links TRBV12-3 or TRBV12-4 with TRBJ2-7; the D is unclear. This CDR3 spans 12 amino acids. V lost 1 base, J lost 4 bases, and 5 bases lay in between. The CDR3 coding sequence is TGTGCCAGCAGTTTAGTCCGTTACGAGCAGTACTTC. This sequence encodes CASSLVRYEQYF.

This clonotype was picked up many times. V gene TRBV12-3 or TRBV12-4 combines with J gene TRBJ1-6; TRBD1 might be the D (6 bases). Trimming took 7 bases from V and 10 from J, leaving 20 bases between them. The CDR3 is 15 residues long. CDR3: CASTLQGSKRSPLHF. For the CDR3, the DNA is TGTGCCAGCACCTTACAGGGTAGTAAACGATCACCCCTCCACTTT.

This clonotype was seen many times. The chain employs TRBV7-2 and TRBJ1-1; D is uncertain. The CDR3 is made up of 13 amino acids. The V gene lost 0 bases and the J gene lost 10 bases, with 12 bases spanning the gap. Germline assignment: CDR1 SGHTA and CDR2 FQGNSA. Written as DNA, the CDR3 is TGTGCCAGCAGCTTAGCTGAGAACAGTGTAGCTTTCTTT. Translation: CASSLAENSVAFF.

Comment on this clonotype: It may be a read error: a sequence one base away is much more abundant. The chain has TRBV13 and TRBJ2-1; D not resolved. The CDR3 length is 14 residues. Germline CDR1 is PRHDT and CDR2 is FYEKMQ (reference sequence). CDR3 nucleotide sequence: TGTGCCAGCAGATTAAGGAGCCCCTACAATAAGCAGTTCTTC. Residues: CASRLRSPYNKQFF.

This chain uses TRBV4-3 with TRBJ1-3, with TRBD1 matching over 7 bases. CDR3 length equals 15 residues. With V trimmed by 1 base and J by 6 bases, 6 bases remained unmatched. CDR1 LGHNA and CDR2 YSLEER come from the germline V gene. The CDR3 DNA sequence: TGCGCCAGCAGCCAAGGGGGACAGTACCCAAACACCATATATTTT. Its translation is CASSQGGQYPNTIYF.

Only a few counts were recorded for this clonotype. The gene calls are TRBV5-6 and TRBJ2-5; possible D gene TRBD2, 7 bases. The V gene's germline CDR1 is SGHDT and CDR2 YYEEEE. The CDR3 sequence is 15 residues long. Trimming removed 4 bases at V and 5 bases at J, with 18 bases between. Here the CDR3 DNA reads TGTGCCAGCAGCATACCCGGGGGGCCGCGGGAGACCCAGTACTTC. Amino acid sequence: CASSIPGGPRETQYF.

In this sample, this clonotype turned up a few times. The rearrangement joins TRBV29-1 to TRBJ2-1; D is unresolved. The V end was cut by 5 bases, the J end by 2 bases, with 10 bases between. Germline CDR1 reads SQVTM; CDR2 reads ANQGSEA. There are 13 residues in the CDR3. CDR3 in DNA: TGCAGCGTTAGCAGGAGTACCTACAATGAGCAGTTCTTC. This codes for CSVSRSTYNEQFF.

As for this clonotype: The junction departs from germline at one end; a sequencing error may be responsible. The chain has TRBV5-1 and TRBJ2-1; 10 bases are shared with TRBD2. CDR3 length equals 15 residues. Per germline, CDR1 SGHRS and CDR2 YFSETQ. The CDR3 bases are TGCGCTAGCAGCTTGTCCAGCGGGGGGGCGGATGAGCAGTTCTTC. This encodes CASSLSSGGADEQFF.

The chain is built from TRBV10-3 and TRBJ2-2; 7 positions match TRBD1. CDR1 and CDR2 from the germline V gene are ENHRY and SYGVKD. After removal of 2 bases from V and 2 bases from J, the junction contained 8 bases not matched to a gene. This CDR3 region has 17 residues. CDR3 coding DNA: TGTGCCATCAGTGAGCCCGTTGACAGGGAAAACACCGGGGAGCTGTTTTTT. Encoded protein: CAISEPVDRENTGELFF.

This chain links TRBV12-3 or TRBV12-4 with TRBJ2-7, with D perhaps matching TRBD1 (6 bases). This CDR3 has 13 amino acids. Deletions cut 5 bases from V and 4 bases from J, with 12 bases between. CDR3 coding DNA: TGTGCCAGCAGTCTCGGGACAACTTACGAGCAGTACTTC. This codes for CASSLGTTYEQYF.

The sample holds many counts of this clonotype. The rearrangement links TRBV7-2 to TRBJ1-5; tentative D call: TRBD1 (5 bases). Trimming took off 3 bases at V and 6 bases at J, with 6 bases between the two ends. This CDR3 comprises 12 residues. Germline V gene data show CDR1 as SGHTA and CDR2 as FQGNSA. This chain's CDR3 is CASSFGGQPQHF. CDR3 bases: TGTGCCAGCAGCTTCGGGGGTCAGCCCCAGCATTTT.